Here is one T cell receptor beta chain with its context. The antigen is undetermined. Germline V gene data show CDR1 as SEHNR and CDR2 as FQNEAQ (reference sequence). This CDR3 is built from 16 residues. Germline trimming cut 4 bases from V and 1 base from J; bases unmatched to any gene: 7. The multiple sclerosis controls were treatment-naive patients affected by stable or active relapsing-remitting disease. This entry is derived from a study of CD8 T cells in Susac syndrome. Notes on the study in general: Acknowledgment was made by the study that its TCR sequencing and HLA analysis involved a relatively small number of individuals.

Reverse transcription used roughly 0.45 to 1 ug RNA and random hexamers. TCRdb recomputed calls from the immunoSEQ multiplex PCR reads with MiXCR, one row per CDR3 protein. The sample lists hundreds of thousands of distinct CDR3 sequences, approximately 85% occurring once. The J gene is TRBJ2-3, the V gene TRBV7-9, with 8 bases lining up with TRBD2. This receptor was identified in a human donor with multiple sclerosis. Sequencing was carried out using CD8+ T cells from PBMCs. The CDR3 sequence is CASSSSAGGRTDTQYF. The CDR3 nucleotides read TGTGCCAGCAGCTCCTCGGCGGGAGGACGCACAGATACGCAGTATTTT.